Below, 9 T cell receptor beta chains from the same sample are listed, as sequenced in a study of shared clonotypes between healthy human individuals. Sequencing was performed with immunoSEQ multiplex PCR; in TCRdb, only in-frame clones are kept and a portion is missing. The data show around 650,000 clones, approximately 96% seen once. In the naive CD8 group, cells lacked CD45RO and were positively selected for CCR7, so terminally differentiated effector memory CD45RA+ cells were left out. Sequencing input: naive CD8+ T cells sorted from blood. These receptors all stem from a woman in her 30s in good health.

The chain links TRBV11-2 to TRBJ2-3; D perhaps matches TRBD2 (6 bases). The CDR3 runs 16 residues. V dropped 3 bases and J dropped 0 bases, with 13 bases sitting between them. Germline CDR1 reads SGHAT; CDR2 reads FQNNGV. In nucleotides, the CDR3 is TGTGCCAGCAGCTTGGGACTCGGGAGAAGCACAGATACGCAGTATTTT. Translation gives CASSLGLGRSTDTQYF.

This sequence joins TRBV30 and TRBJ2-3; D is unclear. CDR1 is GTSNPN and CDR2 is SVGIG in the germline V gene (reference sequence). The CDR3 is 13 amino acids. Trimming shortened V by 0 bases and J by 0 bases, and 4 bases separated the two germline ends. The CDR3 DNA follows: TGTGCCTGGAGTGTCTCTAGCACAGATACGCAGTATTTT. It encodes CAWSVSSTDTQYF. Filled out from reference TRBV30 and TRBJ2-3, the complete variable domain reads SQTIHQWPATLVQPVGSPLSLECTVEGTSNPNLYWYRQAAGRGLQLLFYSVGIGQISSEVPQNLSASRPQDRQFILSSKKLLLSDSGFYLCAWSVSSTDTQYFGPGTRLTVL.

This clone was seen once. DNA for the CDR3: TGTGCCAGCAGTTCCGGGACTAGCGGGACTGGCACAGATACGCAGTATTTT. Protein product: CASSSGTSGTGTDTQYF. The gene calls are TRBV27 and TRBJ2-3, with 13 bases identical to TRBD2. V was pared by 4 bases and J by 1 base, with 5 bases of the junction left unmatched. The CDR3 consists of 17 residues. Germline V gene sequence: CDR1 MNHEY, CDR2 SMNVEV (reference sequence).

The gene calls are TRBV19 and TRBJ1-4; D uncertain. Germline lookup yields CDR1 LNHDA and CDR2 SQIVND (reference sequence). Trimming removed 1 base from V and 8 bases from J, with 11 bases in between. CDR3 length: 14 amino acids. The CDR3 DNA is TGTGCCAGTAGTATAGTCCTGGGAGGGGAAAAACTGTTTTTT. Translation gives CASSIVLGGEKLFF.

This chain joins TRBV6-1 and TRBJ2-7, with TRBD2 matching 12 bases. Per germline, CDR1 MNHNS and CDR2 SASEGT. V lost 1 base, J lost 3 bases, and 7 bases stayed unmatched. This CDR3 contains 17 residues. The CDR3 reads CASSEVELAGGSYEQYF. CDR3 nucleotide sequence: TGTGCCAGCAGTGAAGTCGAACTAGCGGGAGGTAGCTACGAGCAGTACTTC.

The V call is TRBV28, the J call TRBJ1-5, with D hard to call. The CDR3 has 13 residues. Germline V gene lookup returns CDR1 MDHEN and CDR2 SYDVKM. V gave up 5 bases and J gave up 4 bases, with 9 bases separating them. CDR3 bases: TGTGCCAGCAGTGGGGAGTCTAATCAGCCCCAGCATTTT. This sequence encodes CASSGESNQPQHF.

The chain links TRBV28 to TRBJ1-2; no clear D. This CDR3 has 12 residues. The germline gives CDR1 MDHEN, CDR2 SYDVKM. V shed 6 bases and J shed 3 bases, with 8 bases lying between them. Here the CDR3 reads CASRGSYYGYTF. The CDR3 DNA reads TGTGCCAGCAGGGGGTCATACTATGGCTACACCTTC.

The rearrangement joins TRBV4-1 to TRBJ2-7; D is possibly TRBD2 (5 bases). Germline V gene data show CDR1 as MGHRA and CDR2 as YSYEKL. This CDR3 is built from 17 residues. Trimming took 0 bases from V and 1 from J, leaving 16 bases between them. The CDR3 sequence is CASSQDLLLVFSYEQYF. The CDR3, as DNA: TGCGCCAGCAGCCAAGATCTTCTACTAGTATTTTCCTACGAGCAGTACTTC.

The chain couples TRBV27 to TRBJ2-3, with D perhaps matching TRBD2 (6 bases). Germline CDR1 reads MNHEY; CDR2 reads SMNVEV (reference sequence). Deletions cut 5 bases from V and 1 base from J, with 16 bases between. CDR3 length: 16 residues. In DNA form, the CDR3 reads TGTGCCAGCAGTCCCGCGACTAGATCTCGCACAGATACGCAGTATTTT. Protein product: CASSPATRSRTDTQYF.